Included here is one T cell receptor beta chain sequence, with context. Antigen: not known. The record originates from a study of cytomegalovirus exposure and HLA in healthy donors. Per the germline V gene, CDR1 is MNHNS and CDR2 is SASEGT. The CDR3 has 14 residues. Trimming took off 7 bases at V and 6 bases at J, with 18 bases between the two ends. PCR amplification relied on 60 Vbeta primers (plus 13 Jbeta primers). Assay used: immunoSEQ multiplex PCR; TCRdb lists only in-frame clones, some missing. Among about 150,000 clones listed, approximately 69% were seen once. Overall study findings and caveats: In presence/absence analyses, roughly uniform sequencing depth across donors was assumed. The availability of immune exposure information extended only to CMV serostatus. Among TCR sequences, most were rare, though some public TCRs appeared in many donors.

Source material: PBMCs. This sequence was found in a man younger than 45 in good health and CMV-seronegative. The V gene is TRBV6-1, the J gene TRBJ1-1; no clear D. This CDR3 reads CASTLAGVNPEAFF. CDR3 in DNA: TGTGCCAGCACCCTTGCCGGGGTTAACCCTGAAGCTTTCTTT.